The 15 T cell receptor beta chains below all came from one sample that was sequenced in a study of cytomegalovirus exposure and HLA in healthy donors. The PCR had 60 Vbeta and 13 Jbeta primers. Method: immunoSEQ multiplex PCR; TCRdb's copy keeps in-frame clones and lacks some. The repertoire holds 200,000 or so clones, more than 80% seen once, with over 2% in the top ten. Sequencing was done on a sample of PBMCs. The receptors here all came from a woman aged 45 to 65 in good health and CMV-seropositive.

This rearrangement joins TRBV5-1 to TRBJ2-3, with 9 nucleotides matching TRBD2. Trimming took 0 bases from V and 6 from J; bases not matched to a gene: 5. The CDR3 length is 15 residues. Germline loops: CDR1 SGHRS, CDR2 YFSETQ. The DNA of the CDR3 is TGCGCCAGCAGCTTGGGGGCGGGGGGGCCGGATACGCAGTATTTT. Amino acid sequence: CASSLGAGGPDTQYF.

V and J are TRBV28 and TRBJ1-1; no reliable D call. CDR1 and CDR2 (germline): MDHEN, SYDVKM. Trimming stripped 5 bases from V and 0 bases from J, with 13 bases between. CDR3 length: 15 amino acids. The CDR3 spells CASSALYLMNTEAFF. The DNA of the CDR3 is TGTGCCAGCAGTGCCCTTTACCTAATGAACACTGAAGCTTTCTTT.

Regarding this clone: At one boundary the junction diverges from the germline segment, which might be a read error. V and J are TRBV7-9 and TRBJ2-7; D is uncertain. This CDR3 has 12 residues. CDR1 and CDR2 from the germline V gene are SEHNR and FQNEAQ (reference sequence). The CDR3, as DNA: TGTTCCAGCAGCCTGAGCTCCTACGAGCAGTACTTC. Its protein product is CSSSLSSYEQYF. Using reference TRBV7-9 and TRBJ2-7 for the parts outside the CDR3, the full variable domain is DTGVSQNPRHKITKRGQNVTFRCDPISEHNRLYWYRQTLGQGPEFLTYFQNEAQLEKSRLLSDRFSAERPKGSFSTLEIQRTEQGDSAMYLCSSSLSSYEQYFGPGTRLTVT.

V usage is TRBV27 and J usage is TRBJ2-1; maybe TRBD1 (6 bases). This CDR3 is built from 15 residues. The V end lost 5 bases, the J end lost 0 bases, and 11 bases lay between the germline ends. In germline, CDR1 is MNHEY, CDR2 SMNVEV (reference sequence). In DNA, the CDR3 is TGTGCCAGCAGTGAAAACAGGGACTCCTACAATGAGCAGTTCTTC. Amino acids: CASSENRDSYNEQFF.

The gene calls are TRBV10-2 and TRBJ2-3, with 11 bases that match TRBD2. CDR1 is WSHSY and CDR2 is SAAADI in the germline V gene. The CDR3 spans 17 residues. J lost 0 bases, V lost 8 bases, and 10 bases had no gene match. The CDR3 protein is CASGEASGGISTDTQYF. DNA for the CDR3: TGCGCCAGCGGGGAGGCTAGCGGGGGGATAAGCACAGATACGCAGTATTTT.

The chain carries TRBV10-3 and TRBJ2-3; the match to TRBD2 covers 12 bases. This CDR3 has 17 residues. V lost 6 bases, J lost 0 bases, and 7 bases stayed unmatched. Looked up from germline, CDR1 is ENHRY and CDR2 is SYGVKD. As DNA, the CDR3 is TGTGCCATCAGCAGGACTAGCGGGGACTCTAGCACAGATACGCAGTATTTT. Translation gives CAISRTSGDSSTDTQYF.

The chain links TRBV5-4 to TRBJ2-3; 10 bases align to TRBD2. V lost 0 bases to trimming and J lost 5 bases; unmatched junction nucleotides: 6. The CDR3 is made up of 16 amino acids. Germline V gives CDR1 SGHNT, CDR2 YYREEE (reference sequence). CDR3: CASSLAQRGGLDTQYF. The CDR3 DNA reads as TGTGCCAGCAGCTTGGCCCAGCGGGGGGGCTTAGATACGCAGTATTTT.

As concerns this clone: An end of the junction differs from the germline gene, which may be a read error. The rearrangement uses TRBV7-9 and TRBJ2-7; TRBD1 matches at 8 bases. This CDR3 contains 12 residues. Germline V gene lookup returns CDR1 SEHNR and CDR2 FQNEAQ (reference sequence). The CDR3 is CSSSIGQGEQYF. CDR3 nucleotides: TGTTCCAGCAGCATTGGACAGGGCGAGCAGTACTTC.

This chain joins TRBV7-9 and TRBJ1-2; D is ambiguous. CDR1 is SEHNR, CDR2 FQNEAQ, per germline (reference sequence). The CDR3 loop spans 15 amino acids. Deletions cut 2 bases from V and 3 bases from J, with 13 bases between. The CDR3 sequence: CASSLRGNAYYGYTF. The CDR3 coding sequence is TGTGCCAGCAGCTTACGGGGAAACGCTTACTATGGCTACACCTTC.

In this sample, this clone turned up a few times. The chain uses TRBV6-1 and TRBJ1-6; unclear D gene. The CDR3 extends over 13 amino acids. Germline CDR1 is MNHNS and CDR2 is SASEGT. Trimming cost V 6 bases and J 8 bases, with 11 bases left between them. The CDR3 sequence: CASRAGSDSPLHF. The CDR3 nucleotides read TGTGCCAGCAGAGCGGGGTCGGATTCACCCCTCCACTTT.

The J gene is TRBJ2-3, the V gene TRBV5-1; 9 bases fit TRBD1. The length of the CDR3 is 14 residues. Germline lookup yields CDR1 SGHRS and CDR2 YFSETQ. V lost 3 bases and J lost 6; bases outside the gene matches: 5. CDR3 bases: TGCGCCAGCAGCTCGGCCGGGACAGGGGATACGCAGTATTTT. Protein: CASSSAGTGDTQYF.

This chain joins TRBV2 and TRBJ2-3; the match to TRBD2 covers 12 bases. With 8 bases clipped from V and 5 bases from J, the junction kept 8 bases outside the gene matches. CDR1 and CDR2 from the germline V gene are SNHLY and FYNNEI. The CDR3 is 15 amino acids. CDR3 amino acids: CASPLAGGPVDTQYF. In DNA, the CDR3 is TGTGCCAGCCCTCTAGCGGGGGGGCCGGTAGATACGCAGTATTTT.

V is TRBV5-1 and J is TRBJ2-7, with a weak D call TRBD1 (5 bases). Deletions cut 4 bases from V and 0 bases from J, with 11 bases between. This CDR3 contains 14 residues. CDR1 SGHRS and CDR2 YFSETQ come from the germline V gene. CDR3 sequence (DNA): TGCGCCAGCAGCCCCCGACAGAACTCCTACGAGCAGTACTTC. Translated, it gives CASSPRQNSYEQYF.

This clone was observed a handful of times. CDR3 loop: CASSPTGATEKLFF. CDR3 sequence (DNA): TGCGCCAGCAGCCCGACAGGGGCTACGGAAAAACTGTTTTTT. This sequence joins TRBV5-1 and TRBJ1-4, with 8 bases that match TRBD1. CDR1 is SGHRS and CDR2 is YFSETQ in the germline V gene. J was trimmed by 8 bases and V by 4 bases; bases with no gene match: 7. The CDR3 has 14 residues. The variable domain in full, completed from reference TRBV5-1 and TRBJ1-4, reads KAGVTQTPRYLIKTRGQQVTLSCSPISGHRSVSWYQQTPGQGLQFLFEYFSETQRNKGNFPGRFSGRQFSNSRSEMNVSTLELGDSALYLCASSPTGATEKLFFGSGTQLSVL.

The rearrangement uses TRBV11-1 and TRBJ2-2; D is uncertain. Trimming cost V 2 bases and J 3 bases, with 10 bases left between them. This CDR3 has 15 residues. From germline, CDR1 is SGHAT and CDR2 FQDESV (reference sequence). In DNA, the CDR3 is TGTGCCAGCAGCTTAAATTCGTTAGACACCGGGGAGCTGTTTTTT. Its translation: CASSLNSLDTGELFF.